Listed below are T cell receptor beta chains from one sample, sequenced in a study of Graves' ophthalmopathy and Graves' hyperthyroidism. One entry per CDR3 protein results from TCRdb running MiXCR on the multiplex PCR reads. The sample holds about 480,000 distinct CDR3 sequences, roughly 14% seen once. The sequenced sample consisted of blood. All receptors derive from a woman between 25 and 40 years old with Graves' ophthalmopathy. The CDR3 runs from the conserved cysteine through the conserved F or W. The order of the fields is D gene, clone size, V gene, J gene, CDR3 protein, CDR3 DNA. A D gene is named only where the DNA matches it firmly. Size values are once, few and many counts, or a class for expanded clones, and some rows have none.

>NA|many|TRBV30|TRBJ1-1
CAWSPSPDHMNTEAFF
TGTGCCTGGAGTCCCTCCCCGGACCACATGAACACTGAAGCTTTCTTT
>NA|NA|TRBV12-3/TRBV12-4|TRBJ2-7
CASISTEYEQYF
TGTGCCAGCATTTCCACAGAATACGAGCAGTACTTC
>TRBD2|many|TRBV3-1|TRBJ2-7
CASSHLGGSYEQYF
TGTGCCAGCAGCCATTTGGGGGGGTCCTACGAGCAGTACTTC
>NA|many|TRBV28|TRBJ1-3
CASSKPPGHSGNTIYF
TGTGCCAGCAGTAAACCTCCGGGTCACTCTGGAAACACCATATATTTT
>NA|many|TRBV28|TRBJ1-1
CVSSPPVGGEAFF
TGTGTCAGCAGTCCCCCGGTAGGTGGTGAAGCTTTCTTT
>NA|many|TRBV11-1|TRBJ2-7
CASSLGLGTYEQYF
TGTGCCAGCAGCTTAGGGTTGGGCACGTACGAGCAGTACTTC
>NA|NA|TRBV6-5|TRBJ1-6
CASSWDGAYNSPLHF
TGTGCCAGCAGTTGGGACGGAGCCTACAATTCACCCCTCCACTTT
>NA|many|TRBV13|TRBJ1-1
CASSPEGVENTEAFF
TGTGCCAGCAGCCCGGAGGGGGTTGAAAACACTGAAGCTTTCTTT
>NA|many|TRBV19|TRBJ1-1
CASSPDRDRRTEAFF
TGTGCCAGTAGCCCTGACCGGGACCGGCGGACTGAAGCTTTCTTT
>NA|few|TRBV4-2|TRBJ1-1
CASSQDLYGSTEAFF
TGTGCCAGCAGCCAAGATCTATATGGGAGTACTGAAGCTTTCTTT
>TRBD1|many|TRBV28|TRBJ1-2
CASSLVDRDRYGYTF
TGTGCCAGCAGTTTGGTCGACAGGGATCGCTATGGCTACACCTTC
>NA|many|TRBV13|TRBJ2-7
CASSPIGVTYEQYF
TGTGCCAGCAGCCCAATTGGGGTGACCTACGAGCAGTACTTC
>TRBD2|NA|TRBV2|TRBJ2-7
CASSSNAGAYEQYF
TGTGCCAGCAGCTCTAATGCGGGGGCCTACGAGCAGTACTTC
>NA|many|TRBV28|TRBJ2-5
CASALGEGTQYF
TGTGCCAGTGCACTAGGTGAAGGGACCCAGTACTTC
>TRBD1|NA|TRBV10-3|TRBJ2-4
CAISERGQEIAKNIQYF
TGTGCCATCAGTGAGAGGGGGCAGGAAATAGCCAAAAACATTCAGTACTTC
>NA|NA|TRBV25-1|TRBJ1-2
CASSVSFWGYTF
TGTGCCAGCAGTGTTTCATTTTGGGGCTACACCTTC
>NA|many|TRBV28|TRBJ1-5
CASSFALHQPQHF
TGTGCCAGCAGTTTTGCTCTTCATCAGCCCCAGCATTTT
>NA|NA|TRBV19|TRBJ1-1
CASSERAPEAFF
TGTGCCAGTAGTGAGAGGGCCCCTGAAGCTTTCTTT
>NA|many|TRBV20-1|TRBJ1-1
CSATQNREAFF
TGCAGTGCCACACAGAACCGTGAAGCTTTCTTT
>NA|many|TRBV6-1|TRBJ2-6
CASSEGGILSGANVLTF
TGTGCCAGCAGTGAAGGGGGAATCCTCTCTGGGGCCAACGTCCTGACTTTC
>NA|many|TRBV10-3|TRBJ1-1
CAITGASNTEAFF
TGTGCCATCACCGGGGCCTCGAACACTGAAGCTTTCTTT
>NA|many|TRBV24-1|TRBJ1-5
CATSDLGYNQPQHF
TGTGCCACCAGTGATCTTGGTTACAATCAGCCCCAGCATTTT
>TRBD2|NA|TRBV10-3|TRBJ2-3
CAISESSGGGRSTDTQYF
TGTGCCATCAGTGAGTCGAGCGGGGGGGGACGCAGCACAGATACGCAGTATTTT
>NA|many|TRBV20-1|TRBJ1-2
CSASRESNYGYTF
TGCAGTGCTAGCCGGGAGAGTAACTATGGCTACACCTTC
>NA|many|TRBV28|TRBJ2-7
CASSLAGRGAYEQYF
TGTGCCAGCAGTTTAGCTGGAAGGGGGGCCTACGAGCAGTACTTC
>NA|many|TRBV7-2|TRBJ1-3
CASSLDSSGNTIYF
TGTGCCAGCAGCTTAGACAGCTCTGGAAACACCATATATTTT